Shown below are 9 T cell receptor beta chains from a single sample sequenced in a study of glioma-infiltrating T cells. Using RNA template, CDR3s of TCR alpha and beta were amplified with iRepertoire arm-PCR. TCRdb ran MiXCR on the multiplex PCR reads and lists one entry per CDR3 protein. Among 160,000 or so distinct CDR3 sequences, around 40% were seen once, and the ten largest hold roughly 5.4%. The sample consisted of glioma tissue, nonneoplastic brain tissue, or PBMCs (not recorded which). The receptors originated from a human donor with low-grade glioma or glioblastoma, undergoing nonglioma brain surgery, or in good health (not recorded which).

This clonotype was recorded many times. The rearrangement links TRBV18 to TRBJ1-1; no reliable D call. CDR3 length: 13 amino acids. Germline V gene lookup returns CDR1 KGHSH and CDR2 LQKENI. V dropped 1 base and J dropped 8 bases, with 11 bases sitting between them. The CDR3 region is CASSPLLGAEAFF. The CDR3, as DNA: TGTGCCAGCTCACCACTTCTGGGTGCAGAAGCTTTCTTT.

In DNA form, the CDR3 reads TGTGCCTGGAGTGTGACCTCTGGAAACACCATATATTTT. Encoded protein: CAWSVTSGNTIYF. The chain uses TRBV30 and TRBJ1-3; D is uncertain. This CDR3 spans 13 amino acids. V lost 0 bases and J 0 bases, leaving 3 bases between the germline ends. CDR1 GTSNPN and CDR2 SVGIG come from the germline V gene (reference sequence).

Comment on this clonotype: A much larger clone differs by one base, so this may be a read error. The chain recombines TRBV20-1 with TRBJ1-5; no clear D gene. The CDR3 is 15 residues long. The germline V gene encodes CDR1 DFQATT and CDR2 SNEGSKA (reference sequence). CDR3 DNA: TGCAGTGCTAGAGAATGGACCGATAGCAATCATCCCCAGCATTTT. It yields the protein CSAREWTDSNHPQHF.

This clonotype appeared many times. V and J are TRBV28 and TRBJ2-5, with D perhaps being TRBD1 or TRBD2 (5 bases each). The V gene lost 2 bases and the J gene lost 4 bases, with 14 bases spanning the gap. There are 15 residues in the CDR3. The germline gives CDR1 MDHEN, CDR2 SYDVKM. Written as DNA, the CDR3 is TGTGCCAGCAGTTTAAAGGGTTCGGGACGAGAGACCCAGTACTTC. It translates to CASSLKGSGRETQYF.

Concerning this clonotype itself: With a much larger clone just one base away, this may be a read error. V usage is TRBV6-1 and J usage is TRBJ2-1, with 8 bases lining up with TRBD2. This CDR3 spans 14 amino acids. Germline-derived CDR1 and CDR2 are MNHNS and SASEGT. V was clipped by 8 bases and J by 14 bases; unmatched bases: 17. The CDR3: CASSRSRAAGEKFF. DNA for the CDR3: TGTGCCAGCTCCAGGAGCCGGGCAGCGGGAGAGAAGTTCTTC.

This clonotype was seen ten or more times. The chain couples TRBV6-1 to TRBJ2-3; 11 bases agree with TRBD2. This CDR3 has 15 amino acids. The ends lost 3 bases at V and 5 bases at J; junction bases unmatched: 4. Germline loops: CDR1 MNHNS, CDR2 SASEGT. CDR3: CASSDSGRVIDTQYF. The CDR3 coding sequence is TGTGCCAGCAGTGATAGCGGGAGGGTTATAGATACGCAGTATTTT.

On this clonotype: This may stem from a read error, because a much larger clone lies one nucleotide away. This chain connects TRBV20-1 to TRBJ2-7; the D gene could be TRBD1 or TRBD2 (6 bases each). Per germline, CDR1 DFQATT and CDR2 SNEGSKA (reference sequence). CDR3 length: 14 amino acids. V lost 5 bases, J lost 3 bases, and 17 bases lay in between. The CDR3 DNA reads TGCAGTGCTCCTTCGACTAGAGGGGGCTACGAGCAGTACTTC. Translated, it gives CSAPSTRGGYEQYF.

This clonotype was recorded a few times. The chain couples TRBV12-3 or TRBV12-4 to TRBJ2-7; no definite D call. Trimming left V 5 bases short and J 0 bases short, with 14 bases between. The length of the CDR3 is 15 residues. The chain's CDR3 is CASSPDGHSSYEQYF. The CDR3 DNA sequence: TGTGCCAGCAGTCCAGACGGCCATTCCTCCTACGAGCAGTACTTC.

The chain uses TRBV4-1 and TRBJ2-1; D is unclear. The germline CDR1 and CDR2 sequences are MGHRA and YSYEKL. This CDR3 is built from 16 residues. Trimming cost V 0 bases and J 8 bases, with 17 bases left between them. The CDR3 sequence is CASSQDHGLLPDEQFF. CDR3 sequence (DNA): TGCGCCAGCAGCCAAGATCACGGGCTCCTGCCCGATGAGCAGTTCTTC.